This entry is about one T cell receptor beta chain. The antigen remains undetermined. Profiled with immunoSEQ multiplex PCR; TCRdb holds only in-frame clones, not every one. This table holds about 120,000 clones, almost 90% found once. Germline V lookup: CDR1 GTSNPN, CDR2 SVGIG (reference sequence). The junction had 3 bases not matched to a gene; V was cut back by 0 bases and J by 5 bases. The CDR3 totals 13 residues. This sample was taken from a study of a mutant IDH1 vaccine in newly diagnosed glioma. Study summary: Vaccination of patients was performed eight times, in weeks 1, 3, 5, 7, 11, 15, 19 and 23. Either 4-6 weeks after radiotherapy alone or alongside temozolomide, vaccination was begun.

General observations from the study: Altogether, about 95% of patients exhibited vaccine-induced immune responses.

The sample's time point: week 11, during vaccination. Vaccination used 300 ug of mutant IDH1 20-mer peptide per dose, with topical imiquimod. Specimen: PBMCs, collected from a glioma patient whose treatment included an IDH1 peptide vaccine. The TCR originated in a woman aged 50 to 65 with glioma. The rearrangement uses TRBV30 and TRBJ2-5; 7 positions match TRBD2. CDR3 nucleotides: TGTGCCTGGAGTGTGGGACTAAAGGAGACCCAGTACTTC. Its protein product is CAWSVGLKETQYF.